This T cell receptor (beta chain) was captured in a study of cytomegalovirus exposure and HLA in healthy donors. Study-level results: As was reported, the classifier diagnosed cytomegalovirus status with high specificity and sensitivity.

The PCR employed 60 Vbeta primers together with 13 Jbeta primers. Produced via immunoSEQ multiplex PCR; TCRdb's table is partial and in-frame only. The repertoire holds about 180,000 clones, with 75% to 80% as singletons. The CDR3 has 19 amino acids. Germline V gene data show CDR1 as SGHAT and CDR2 as FQNNGV. V gave up 5 bases and J gave up 6 bases, with 30 bases separating them. Comments on this clone: Its specificity is not known.

This receptor was taken from a man aged 40-55 years in good health and CMV-seropositive. J is TRBJ2-3 and V is TRBV11-2, with D possibly TRBD2 on 6 matching bases. Sequenced input: PBMCs. The CDR3 bases are TGTGCCAGCAGCACTGGGAGGCACTTTATCAGCGGGTTGGGGGATACGCAGTATTTT. This gives the protein CASSTGRHFISGLGDTQYF.